What follows describes a single TCR beta chain. This clonotype appeared a few times. There is no known antigen for this receptor. Base qualities were left out, and no much larger clone turns up one base away. This sample was included in a study of human T cells and chemical hapten exposure listed by TCRdb under 2021. A note on the overall study: Libraries were combined into a pool for sequencing, and differences in TCR yield between samples came mainly from small differences in library volumes within the pool. Peripheral blood TCR repertoire changes were tracked in vivo in alopecia patients during primary and secondary sensitization to the hapten diphenylcyclopropenone (DPC). From each blood RNA sample, both TCR alpha and TCR beta chains were sequenced.

The paper as a whole reports these results and caveats: The number of TCRs above 1 in 1000 frequency did not change with DPC sensitization; there was no evidence of global repertoire structure alterations. After repeated subsampling, the strength of the expansion versus patch-test correlation and the threshold at which it became significant changed.

Explained via the paper, the time point label denotes: healthy volunteer bleed at 2 weeks. Total RNA was extracted from unfractionated whole blood collected in Tempus Blood RNA tubes. Five healthy volunteers acted as controls for TCR sequencing and had blood drawn at day 0, 2 weeks and 6 weeks. Preparation of the library involved RACE. The instrument was a NextSeq 500. Library preparation attached unique molecular identifiers to individual cDNA molecules for quantitative, reproducible TCR counting. As for the original processing: Samples had a median of approximately 93,000 TCRs, with a range from roughly 20,000 to 700,000. V, J and CDR3 annotation of the TCR reads was carried out using the Decombinator software suite. To make PS versus PT1 abundance plots, every sample was subsampled to the same number of TCRs (28,000). TCRs were defined as expanded if absent before sensitization and observed at least eight times at the 2-week time point. TCRdb trimmed public reads at Q25 via fastp, called clones via MiXCR and kept in-frame beta chains. Every entry covers one CDR3 protein and lists the most common genes and DNA from its rows. The V and J calls were not made by the authors but by TCRdb's processing. The sample table shows more than 70,000 distinct CDR3 sequences, and about 8.6% are seen once. The ten largest account for 2.9% of the sample.

Reading from cysteine to phenylalanine, the CDR3 counts 15 amino acids. The read is trimmed to its CDR3 DNA, 45 bases read in frame from base 1. The CDR1 and CDR2 encoded by the germline V gene are SGHRS and YFSETQ. V lost 2 bases and J lost 3 bases; the stretch between them is 14 bases long. Rearrangement joined TRBV5-1 to TRBJ2-5; TRBD2 could be the D gene, as 6 bases match. Source material: whole blood. The receptor comes from a female donor in good health. Some clones in this sample may be carry-over from other donors' samples. The DNA is as follows: TGCGCCAGCAGCTTCGGCGGCTCGGGGGAAGAGACCCAGTACTTC. This is translated as CASSFGGSGEETQYF.